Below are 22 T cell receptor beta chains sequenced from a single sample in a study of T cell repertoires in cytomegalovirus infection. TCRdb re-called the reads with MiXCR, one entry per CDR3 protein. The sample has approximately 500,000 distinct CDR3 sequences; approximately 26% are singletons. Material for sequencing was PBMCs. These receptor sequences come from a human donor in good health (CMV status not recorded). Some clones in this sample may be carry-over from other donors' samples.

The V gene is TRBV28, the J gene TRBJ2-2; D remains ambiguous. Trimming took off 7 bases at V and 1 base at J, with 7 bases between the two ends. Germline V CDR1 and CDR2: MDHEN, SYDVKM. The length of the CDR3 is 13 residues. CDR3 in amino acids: CASMWENTGELFF. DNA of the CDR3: TGTGCCAGCATGTGGGAGAACACCGGGGAGCTGTTTTTT. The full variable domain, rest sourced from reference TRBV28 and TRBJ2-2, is DVKVTQSSRYLVKRTGEKVFLECVQDMDHENMFWYRQDPGLGLRLIYFSYDVKMKEKGDIPEGYSVSREKKERFSLILESASTNQTSMYLCASMWENTGELFFGEGSRLTVL.

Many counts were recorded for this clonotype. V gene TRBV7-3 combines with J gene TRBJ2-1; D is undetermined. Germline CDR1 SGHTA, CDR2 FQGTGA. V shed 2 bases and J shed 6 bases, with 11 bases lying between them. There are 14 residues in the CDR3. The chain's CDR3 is CASSLEIGFNEQFF. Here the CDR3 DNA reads TGTGCCAGCAGCTTAGAGATTGGGTTCAATGAGCAGTTCTTC.

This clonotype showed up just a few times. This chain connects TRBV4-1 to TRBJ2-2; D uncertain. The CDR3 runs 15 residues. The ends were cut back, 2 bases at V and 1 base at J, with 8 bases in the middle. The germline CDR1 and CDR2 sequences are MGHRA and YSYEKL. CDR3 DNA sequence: TGCGCCAGCAGCCAACCCCGATTGAACACCGGGGAGCTGTTTTTT. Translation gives CASSQPRLNTGELFF.

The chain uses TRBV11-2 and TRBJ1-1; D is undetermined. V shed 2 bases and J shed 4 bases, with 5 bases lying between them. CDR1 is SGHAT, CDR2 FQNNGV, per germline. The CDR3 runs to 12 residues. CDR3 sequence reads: CASSLSTTEAFF. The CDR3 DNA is TGTGCCAGCAGCTTATCAACCACTGAAGCTTTCTTT.

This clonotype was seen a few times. The CDR3 sequence: CATSDSGTSGPNEQFF. CDR3 in DNA: TGTGCCACCAGTGACTCCGGGACTAGCGGGCCGAATGAGCAGTTCTTC. The gene calls are TRBV24-1 and TRBJ2-1; TRBD2 agrees at 12 bases. Germline CDR1 reads KGHDR; CDR2 reads SFDVKD. The CDR3 consists of 16 residues. The V segment lost 4 bases and the J segment 7 bases; nucleotides outside the gene matches: 7.

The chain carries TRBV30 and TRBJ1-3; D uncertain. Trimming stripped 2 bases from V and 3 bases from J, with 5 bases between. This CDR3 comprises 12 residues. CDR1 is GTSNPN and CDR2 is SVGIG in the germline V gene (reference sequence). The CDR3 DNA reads TGTGCCTGGAGTCCCCTTGGAAACACCATATATTTT. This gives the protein CAWSPLGNTIYF.

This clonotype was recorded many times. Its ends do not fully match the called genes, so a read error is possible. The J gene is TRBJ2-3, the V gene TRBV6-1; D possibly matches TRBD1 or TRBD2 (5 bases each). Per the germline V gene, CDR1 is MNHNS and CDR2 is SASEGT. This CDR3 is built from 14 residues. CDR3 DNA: TGTGCCAGCAGGGAAGGGACCCAGTATAATACGCAGTATTTT. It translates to CASREGTQYNTQYF.

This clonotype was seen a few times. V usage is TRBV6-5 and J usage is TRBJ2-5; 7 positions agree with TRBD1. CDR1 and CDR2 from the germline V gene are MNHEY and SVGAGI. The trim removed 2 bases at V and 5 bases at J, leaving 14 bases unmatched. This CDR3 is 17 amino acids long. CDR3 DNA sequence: TGTGCCAGCAGTTACGCAACAGGGGTAGATATTTTTGAGACCCAGTACTTC. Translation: CASSYATGVDIFETQYF.

DNA for the CDR3: TGTGCCAGCAGTTTCCGCAACTACAATGAGCAGTTCTTC. Protein: CASSFRNYNEQFF. V is TRBV27 and J is TRBJ2-1; D gene uncertain. CDR1 is MNHEY and CDR2 is SMNVEV in the germline V gene (reference sequence). V dropped 3 bases and J dropped 3 bases, with 6 bases sitting between them. There are 13 residues in the CDR3.

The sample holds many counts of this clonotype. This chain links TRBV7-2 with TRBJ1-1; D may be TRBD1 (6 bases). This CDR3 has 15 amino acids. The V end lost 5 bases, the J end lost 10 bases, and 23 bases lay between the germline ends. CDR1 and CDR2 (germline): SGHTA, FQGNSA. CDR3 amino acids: CASSKFGTLVTLAFF. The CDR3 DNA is TGTGCCAGCAGCAAATTCGGGACACTGGTTACTTTAGCTTTCTTT.

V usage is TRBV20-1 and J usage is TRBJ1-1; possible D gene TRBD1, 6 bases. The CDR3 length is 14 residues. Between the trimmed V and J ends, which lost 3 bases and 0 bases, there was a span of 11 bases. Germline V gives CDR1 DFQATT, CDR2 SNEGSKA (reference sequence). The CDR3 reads CSASGDNMNTEAFF. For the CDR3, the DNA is TGCAGTGCTAGTGGGGACAACATGAACACTGAAGCTTTCTTT.

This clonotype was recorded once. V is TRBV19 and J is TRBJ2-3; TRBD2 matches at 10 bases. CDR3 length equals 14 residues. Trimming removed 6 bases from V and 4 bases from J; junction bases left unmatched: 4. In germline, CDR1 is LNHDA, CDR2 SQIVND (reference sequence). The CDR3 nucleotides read TGTGCCAGTAGGGAGCGGGAGGGCGCAGATACGCAGTATTTT. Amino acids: CASREREGADTQYF.

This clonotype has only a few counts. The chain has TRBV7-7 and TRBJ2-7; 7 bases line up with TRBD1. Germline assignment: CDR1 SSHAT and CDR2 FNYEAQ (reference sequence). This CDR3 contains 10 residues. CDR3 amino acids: CATDRQGKYV. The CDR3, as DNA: TGTGCAACCGATAGACAGGGCAAGTACGTC.

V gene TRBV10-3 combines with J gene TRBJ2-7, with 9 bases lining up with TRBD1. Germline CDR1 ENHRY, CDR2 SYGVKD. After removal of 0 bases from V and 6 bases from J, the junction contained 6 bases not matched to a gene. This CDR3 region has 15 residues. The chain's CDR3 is CAISESGTGLVEQYV. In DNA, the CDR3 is TGTGCCATCAGTGAGTCCGGGACAGGGCTGGTCGAGCAGTACGTC.

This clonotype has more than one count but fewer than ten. The CDR3 protein is CSAPGLLWNNEKLFF. The DNA for the CDR3 is TGCAGTGCCCCGGGTCTCCTTTGGAATAATGAAAAACTGTTTTTT. The chain recombines TRBV20-1 with TRBJ1-4; D not resolved. Deletions cut 6 bases from V and 4 bases from J, with 18 bases between. In germline, CDR1 is DFQATT, CDR2 SNEGSKA (reference sequence). CDR3 length: 15 amino acids.

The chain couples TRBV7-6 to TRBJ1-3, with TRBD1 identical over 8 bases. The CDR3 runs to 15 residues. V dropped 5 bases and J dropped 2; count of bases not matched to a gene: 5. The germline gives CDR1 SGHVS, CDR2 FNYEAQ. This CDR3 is CASSRTGTTGNTIYF. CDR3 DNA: TGTGCCAGCAGCCGGACAGGGACAACTGGAAACACCATATATTTT. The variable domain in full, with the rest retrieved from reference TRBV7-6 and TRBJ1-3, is GAGVSQSPRYKVTKRGQDVALRCDPISGHVSLYWYRQALGQGPEFLTYFNYEAQQDKSGLPNDRFSAERPEGSISTLTIQRTEQRDSAMYRCASSRTGTTGNTIYFGEGSWLTVV.

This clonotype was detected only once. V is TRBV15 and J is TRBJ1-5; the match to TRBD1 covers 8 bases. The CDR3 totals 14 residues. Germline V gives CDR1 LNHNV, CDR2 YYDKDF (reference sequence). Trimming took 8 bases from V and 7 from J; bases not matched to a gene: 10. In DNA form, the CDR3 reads TGTGCCACCGTAGACAGGGGTACGATGCAGCCCCAGCATTTT. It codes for CATVDRGTMQPQHF.

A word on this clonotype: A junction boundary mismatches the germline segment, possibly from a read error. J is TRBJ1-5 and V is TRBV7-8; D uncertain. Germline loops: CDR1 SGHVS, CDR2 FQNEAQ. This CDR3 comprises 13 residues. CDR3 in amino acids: CASGLHRDQPQHF. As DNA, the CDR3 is TGTGCCAGCGGCTTACACAGAGACCAGCCCCAGCATTTT.

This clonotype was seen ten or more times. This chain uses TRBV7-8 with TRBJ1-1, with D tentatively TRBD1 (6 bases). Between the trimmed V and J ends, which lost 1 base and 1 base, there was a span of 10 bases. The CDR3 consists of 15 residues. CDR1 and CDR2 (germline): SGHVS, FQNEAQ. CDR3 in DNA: TGTGCCAGCAGCTTAGATAGGACAGCGAACACTGAAGCTTTCTTT. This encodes CASSLDRTANTEAFF.

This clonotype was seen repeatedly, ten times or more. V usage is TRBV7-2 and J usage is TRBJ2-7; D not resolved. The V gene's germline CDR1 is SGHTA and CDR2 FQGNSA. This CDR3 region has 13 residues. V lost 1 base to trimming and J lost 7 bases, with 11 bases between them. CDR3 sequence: CASSLGSPVEQYF. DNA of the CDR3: TGTGCCAGCAGCTTAGGGAGCCCTGTTGAGCAGTACTTC.

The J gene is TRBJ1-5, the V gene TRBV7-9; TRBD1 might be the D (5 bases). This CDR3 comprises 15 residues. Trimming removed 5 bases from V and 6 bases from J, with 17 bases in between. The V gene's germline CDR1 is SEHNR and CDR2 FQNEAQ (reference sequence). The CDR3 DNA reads TGTGCCAGCAGCGAAGCCGACAGACCGATTCAGCCCCAGCATTTT. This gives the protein CASSEADRPIQPQHF.

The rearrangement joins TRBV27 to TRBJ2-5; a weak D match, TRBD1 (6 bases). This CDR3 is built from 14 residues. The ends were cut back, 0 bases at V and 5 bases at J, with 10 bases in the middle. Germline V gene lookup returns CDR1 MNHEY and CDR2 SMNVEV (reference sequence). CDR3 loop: CASSLSIRGETQYF. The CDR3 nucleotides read TGTGCCAGCAGTTTATCGATTAGGGGGGAGACCCAGTACTTC.